A selection of T cell receptor beta chains follows, all from one sample in a study of CD8 T cells in ankylosing spondylitis. TCRdb passed the 5' RACE reads through MiXCR, listing each CDR3 protein once. The profile covers 380,000 or so distinct CDR3 sequences, with 20% appearing a single time and roughly 13% taken by the ten largest. The sample taken for sequencing was blood, either unsorted or a sorted T cell fraction (not recorded which). These receptors were collected from a male donor with ankylosing spondylitis or in good health (not recorded which). Both conserved end residues are part of each CDR3. A D gene is named only where the DNA matches it firmly. Only some rows state a clone size, as once, few, many or a class for expanded clones.

TRBV6-5	TRBJ2-7	-	-	TGTGCCAGCAGTTCGACAGGCCTCTCCTACGAGCAGTACTTC	CASSSTGLSYEQYF
TRBV20-1	TRBJ1-1	-	-	TGCAGTGTATTAGGGGACAATGAAGCTTTCTTT	CSVLGDNEAFF
TRBV2	TRBJ2-5	TRBD1	few	TGTGCCAGCAGTGAGGACAGGGGGCAAGAGACCCAGTACTTC	CASSEDRGQETQYF
TRBV24-1	TRBJ2-5	-	few	TGTGCCACCAGTGCAGCAGGTGGAGAGACCCAGTACTTC	CATSAAGGETQYF
TRBV25-1	TRBJ2-3	-	few	TGTGCCAGCAGTCATTCTAGCGCCTACACAGATACGCAGTATTTT	CASSHSSAYTDTQYF
TRBV7-6	TRBJ2-1	TRBD1	once	TGTGCCAGCAGCTCAAGGGGGCGAGTCAATGAGCAGTTCTTC	CASSSRGRVNEQFF
TRBV10-1	TRBJ2-6	TRBD2	-	TGCGCCATCCTCATCCCAGCGGGGGATGGGGCCAACGTCCTGACTTTC	CAILIPAGDGANVLTF
TRBV27	TRBJ1-1	-	once	TGTGCCAGCAGCCCCTTGGGGGGAATGTACACTGAAGCTTTCTTT	CASSPLGGMYTEAFF
TRBV4-2	TRBJ2-2	-	-	TGTGCCAGCAGCCAAGCGCCTGCCGGCACCGGGGAGCTGTTTTTT	CASSQAPAGTGELFF
TRBV6-1	TRBJ2-5	-	few	TGTGCCAGCAGTGAGGGACGGATCCAAGAGACCCAGTACTTC	CASSEGRIQETQYF
TRBV12-3/TRBV12-4	TRBJ2-1	-	few	TGTGCCATCCAGGGGGGGGGCTCCTACAATGAGCAGTTCTTC	CAIQGGGSYNEQFF
TRBV29-1	TRBJ1-2	-	few	TGCAGCGTTGAGTCGAGGACAGCTAATATCTATGGCTACACCTTC	CSVESRTANIYGYTF